These T cell receptor beta chains were read from a single sample in a study of T cell clones after liver transplantation. Produced via immunoSEQ multiplex PCR; TCRdb's table is partial and in-frame only. The profile shows fewer than 85,000 clones, about 80% of them singletons. Sequenced here: CD4+ T cells from blood, sampled 12 months after liver transplant. The receptors originated from a human patient who received a liver transplant. The graft donor may account for some of the T cells. Each CDR3 is given with its conserved first and last residue. The D gene is left open where the match is weak. Expanded clones are given a class, and other clones once, few, many or no size at all.

clone size	V gene	J gene	D gene	CDR3 DNA	CDR3 protein
.	TRBV14	TRBJ2-5	TRBD1	TGTGCCAGCAGCCAAACAGGGGTTCCCGGAAAGACCCAGTACTTC	CASSQTGVPGKTQYF
.	TRBV7-9	TRBJ2-3	.	TGTGCCAGCAGCCGCGGGATTTCGAAGTGGGATACGCAGTATTTT	CASSRGISKWDTQYF
.	TRBV29-1	TRBJ2-5	.	TGCAGCGTTGTTGGGGGTGGGGCTACGCAAGAGACCCAGTACTTC	CSVVGGGATQETQYF
once	TRBV28	TRBJ1-2	TRBD1	TGTGCCAGCAGTTCCCCTCCGGGACAGCCTATCTATGGCTACACCTTC	CASSSPPGQPIYGYTF
.	TRBV19	TRBJ2-3	TRBD1	TGTGCCAGTACCCGGGACAGGACCACAGATACGCAGTATTTT	CASTRDRTTDTQYF
few	TRBV7-2	TRBJ1-2	.	TGTGCCAGCAGCTTAGCCCGGGGACACGAAACGGGTGGCTACACCTTC	CASSLARGHETGGYTF
.	TRBV19	TRBJ1-5	TRBD1	TGTGCCAGTAGTACCGGGACAGGGCCTCTATGGCCCCAGCATTTT	CASSTGTGPLWPQHF
.	TRBV11-2	TRBJ2-5	.	TGTGCCAGCAGCTTCACAAATGGGGAGACCCAGTACTTC	CASSFTNGETQYF
few	TRBV7-6	TRBJ1-5	.	TGTGCCAGCAGCGCAGGTTGGGGGCGCACTGGCAATCAGCCCCAGCATTTT	CASSAGWGRTGNQPQHF
.	TRBV10-3	TRBJ2-6	TRBD1	TGTGCCATCAGGCTACTGGACAGGGGGAACGTCCTGACTTTC	CAIRLLDRGNVLTF
.	TRBV5-1	TRBJ2-7	TRBD1	TGCGCCAGCAGGTTCGCCGGGACAGGGGGGCGGGAGCAGTACTTC	CASRFAGTGGREQYF
.	TRBV10-2	TRBJ1-1	.	TGCGCCAGCAGGCAACTCTCAGGGGCCACTGAAGCTTTCTTT	CASRQLSGATEAFF
.	TRBV5-4	TRBJ1-1	.	TGTGCCAGCAGCTTGGGGGGGAACACTGAAGCTTTCTTT	CASSLGGNTEAFF
.	TRBV7-2	TRBJ2-7	TRBD1	TGTGCCAGCAAAATCAGGGGGCTCGAGCAGTACTTC	CASKIRGLEQYF
.	TRBV5-5	TRBJ2-2	TRBD1	TGTGCCAGCAGCGAACCGACAGGGTACACCGGGGAGCTGTTTTTT	CASSEPTGYTGELFF
.	TRBV19	TRBJ1-5	TRBD1	TGTGCCAGTAGTAGGGCCCCTTCGACAGGGAATAGCAATCAGCCCCAGCATTTT	CASSRAPSTGNSNQPQHF
.	TRBV28	TRBJ1-2	.	TGTGCCAGCCAAGGGGGGGCAGTGTATGGCTACACCTTC	CASQGGAVYGYTF
.	TRBV5-1	TRBJ2-1	TRBD2	TGCGCCAGCAGCTTGGCCCTAGCGGACTATAATGAGCAGTTCTTC	CASSLALADYNEQFF
.	TRBV6-4	TRBJ1-3	TRBD1	TGTGCCAGCGGCGGGACAGGGGGTAGTGAGAACACCATATATTTT	CASGGTGGSENTIYF
.	TRBV9	TRBJ2-1	.	TGTGCCAGCAGCCCCCAACTCTCCTACAATGAGCAGTTCTTC	CASSPQLSYNEQFF
.	TRBV9	TRBJ1-2	.	TGTGCCAGCAGCGTGGACGGGGAATACTATGGCTACACCTTC	CASSVDGEYYGYTF
once	TRBV11-2	TRBJ2-7	.	TGTGCCAGCAGCCGCAACTCAGGGACCTACGAGCAGTACTTC	CASSRNSGTYEQYF
.	TRBV7-2	TRBJ2-7	.	TGTGCCAGCAGCTTAGGTGTCACTCTTTACGAGCAGTACTTC	CASSLGVTLYEQYF
.	TRBV6-5	TRBJ1-4	.	TGTGCCAGCAGTTACGGAGAAAAACTGTTTTTT	CASSYGEKLFF
.	TRBV9	TRBJ2-1	TRBD1	TGTGCCAGCAGTCGTTCGGGACAGGGGTTGGATGAGCAGTTCTTC	CASSRSGQGLDEQFF
.	TRBV2	TRBJ2-7	.	TGTGCCAGCAGTCTACCTAGGCTCCGAGGTTACGAGCAGTACTTC	CASSLPRLRGYEQYF
.	TRBV5-1	TRBJ2-6	.	TGCGCCAGCAGGTCAACTCCGGCCGGGGCCAACGTCCTGACTTTC	CASRSTPAGANVLTF
.	TRBV6-6	TRBJ2-7	.	TGTGCCAGCACCAAACCCGGCTCCTACGAGCAGTACTTC	CASTKPGSYEQYF
.	TRBV2	TRBJ1-2	.	TGTGCCAGCATGAGACAGCCCTATGGCTACACCTTC	CASMRQPYGYTF
.	TRBV2	TRBJ2-3	TRBD1	TGTGCCAGCCGAATAAGGGGGCGGGATACGCAGTATTTT	CASRIRGRDTQYF
.	TRBV7-2	TRBJ1-1	.	TGTGCCAGCAGCTTATTTGGTATCATGAACACTGAAGCTTTCTTT	CASSLFGIMNTEAFF
.	TRBV5-1	TRBJ2-7	TRBD2	TGCGCCAGCAGCTTGGGCTCTAGCGGGTCCTCAGTCTCCTACGAGCAGTACTTC	CASSLGSSGSSVSYEQYF
few	TRBV5-1	TRBJ1-2	TRBD1	TGCGCCAGCAGCTTGGGGACAGGGGATATCTATGGCTACACCTTC	CASSLGTGDIYGYTF
.	TRBV5-4	TRBJ2-1	TRBD1	TGTGCCAGCGCCCGGGGACAGGGGGCCTATGAGCAGTTCTTC	CASARGQGAYEQFF
few	TRBV2	TRBJ1-4	.	TGTGCCAGCAGTGCGGGGACCCATCGGGAAAAACTGTTTTTT	CASSAGTHREKLFF
.	TRBV28	TRBJ1-5	TRBD1	TGTGCCAGCAGTTTGCCCAGGGGGCTAAGGAATCAGCCCCAGCATTTT	CASSLPRGLRNQPQHF
.	TRBV13	TRBJ1-1	TRBD1	TGTGCCAGCAGCCCACAGGGGATGGGTGCTTTCTTT	CASSPQGMGAFF
.	TRBV5-6	TRBJ2-1	.	TGTGCCAGCAGCTTCCGGCAATCGGAGTTCTTC	CASSFRQSEFF
.	TRBV7-9	TRBJ2-5	.	TGTGCCAGCAGCCCTTCATGGGCAGGAAAGACCCAGTACTTC	CASSPSWAGKTQYF
.	TRBV9	TRBJ2-1	.	TGTGCCAGCACCCCGGACCAAATGGCTGGGCTTGAGCAGTTCTTC	CASTPDQMAGLEQFF
.	TRBV19	TRBJ2-2	.	TGTGCCAGTAGTACCGGAACCTTGCACACCGGGGAGCTGTTTTTT	CASSTGTLHTGELFF
.	TRBV4-3	TRBJ2-1	.	TGCGCCAGCAGCCAAGGACAGGTCGGGAACAATGAGCAGTTCTTC	CASSQGQVGNNEQFF
.	TRBV5-1	TRBJ2-3	.	TGCGCCAGCAGCTTGGGCGGGAGCACAGATACGCAGTATTTT	CASSLGGSTDTQYF
.	TRBV7-9	TRBJ2-7	TRBD2	TGTGCCAGCAGCCCAACTTTAGCGGGAGGCACCTACGAGCAGTACTTC	CASSPTLAGGTYEQYF
.	TRBV6-6	TRBJ2-1	.	TGTGCCAGCAGTTTCCCCCCGGGCGCAGCCTACAATGAGCAGTTCTTC	CASSFPPGAAYNEQFF
few	TRBV28	TRBJ1-2	.	TGTGCCAGCAGTTTACCAGTCTATGGCTACACCTTC	CASSLPVYGYTF
few	TRBV9	TRBJ2-1	.	TGTGCCAGCAGCTCCGACAGCTACAATGAGCAGTTCTTC	CASSSDSYNEQFF
.	TRBV7-9	TRBJ1-2	.	TGTGCCAGCAGCCTACCTGGACAAGGCGGTGGCTACACCTTC	CASSLPGQGGGYTF
.	TRBV7-9	TRBJ1-2	.	TGTGCCAGCAGCTTAGTAGTTGCAGGGCACGTCTATGGCTACACCTTC	CASSLVVAGHVYGYTF
few	TRBV2	TRBJ2-7	.	TGTGCCAGCAGTGAGGGCCTACGGGGGACCTACGAGCAGTACTTC	CASSEGLRGTYEQYF
.	TRBV4-1	TRBJ2-7	.	TGCGCCAGCAGCCAAGGAATAGCGGCAGGGATTTCCTACGAGCAGTACTTC	CASSQGIAAGISYEQYF
.	TRBV4-3	TRBJ2-7	.	TGCGCCAGCAGCCCGGGGGAATGGGGGCGCGAGCAGTACTTC	CASSPGEWGREQYF
.	TRBV6-1	TRBJ2-1	TRBD2	TGTGCCAGCAGTATTAGCGGGATTTACAATGAGCAGTTCTTC	CASSISGIYNEQFF
.	TRBV5-5	TRBJ1-1	.	TGTGCCAGCTCTCGGGGGGAGAACACTGAAGCTTTCTTT	CASSRGENTEAFF
.	TRBV10-3	TRBJ2-5	.	TGTGCCATCAGTGGGACTCAAGAGACCCAGTACTTC	CAISGTQETQYF